This T cell receptor (beta chain) was identified during a study of chemoradiotherapy in HPV16-positive cancers. Study at large: Functional T-cell assays on a couple of HPV16-positive patients' cells defined candidate HPV-specific clones and common TCR motifs.

Method: immunoSEQ multiplex PCR; TCRdb's copy keeps in-frame clones and lacks some. The sample records 2,000 to 2,500 clones, 84% being singletons. CDR1 and CDR2 (germline): LNHNV, YYDKDF (reference sequence). Trimming took off 4 bases at V and 2 bases at J, with 15 bases between the two ends. The CDR3 is 15 residues long. As to this clone: Antigen unknown.

Study-level results: Better recurrence-free survival went with HPV-responsive T-cell expansion in HPV16-positive patients.

This sequence joins TRBV15 and TRBJ2-7; D is possibly TRBD1 or TRBD2 (5 bases each). The source was tumor tissue, collected from a patient who underwent chemoradiotherapy. This receptor was identified in a human donor with HPV-associated anogenital cancer. CDR3 protein: CATSTGTVAPYEQYF. As DNA, the CDR3 is TGTGCCACCAGCACCGGGACGGTTGCCCCCTACGAGCAGTACTTC.